This TCR beta chain was profiled in a study of blood T cell repertoires in COVID-19. Study overall: The samples span acute and convalescent COVID-19 from the United States, Italy and Spain. From T cells, B-cell-depleted T cells, or PBMCs came the material, which was cDNA or gDNA.

Authors' methods: Using reference gene primer amplification, nucleated cell counts were estimated. Only in-frame clones appear in the TCRdb table, and some are missing; sequencing was by immunoSEQ multiplex PCR. That table supplies the V and J calls and clone size; D and trimming were determined from the DNA. The table records roughly 99,000 clones, roughly 90% of them present only once. J was trimmed by 7 bases and V by 2 bases; bases with no gene match: 2. CDR3 length: 15 residues. The germline V gene has CDR1 SGHAT and CDR2 FQNNGV. This clonotype was sampled from a man between 40 and 49 years old with active or convalescent COVID-19. V is TRBV11-2 and J is TRBJ2-1, with 13 bases identical to TRBD2. The sample was peripheral blood. Here the CDR3 DNA reads TGTGCCAGCAGCTTACCACTAGCGGGGGGGAATGAGCAGTTCTTC. It encodes CASSLPLAGGNEQFF. Based on the CDR3 plus reference TRBV11-2 and TRBJ2-1, the full variable domain is EAGVAQSPRYKIIEKRQSVAFWCNPISGHATLYWYQQILGQGPKLLIQFQNNGVVDDSQLPKDRFSAERLKGVDSTLKIQPAKLEDSAVYLCASSLPLAGGNEQFFGPGTRLTVL.